The 18 T cell receptor beta chains below were found in one sample sequenced in a study of T cells in localized non-small cell lung cancer. Sequencing used immunoSEQ multiplex PCR; TCRdb keeps in-frame clones, though not all of them. The sample consists of about 2,100 clones, around a third of them appearing once. Specimen: normal lung tissue next to the tumor, collected before any cancer treatment. Every receptor here comes from a male donor aged 60 or over with stage I squamous cell lung carcinoma.

The V and J genes are TRBV19 and TRBJ1-5, with 8 nucleotides matching TRBD1. Germline V gene lookup returns CDR1 LNHDA and CDR2 SQIVND (reference sequence). The V gene end was trimmed by 6 bases and the J gene end by 2 bases; junction bases not matched to a gene: 9. The CDR3 length is 16 residues. The CDR3 spells CASRTSGGSGNQPQHF. In nucleotides, the CDR3 is TGTGCCAGTAGAACTTCAGGGGGCTCGGGCAATCAGCCCCAGCATTTT.

In this sample, this clone is large. The chain uses TRBV11-3 and TRBJ2-1; a possible D gene is TRBD2 (5 bases). V was shortened by 5 bases and J by 1 base, with 15 bases between the two germline ends. Germline V lookup: CDR1 SGHNT, CDR2 YENEEA. The CDR3 length is 16 residues. The CDR3 reads CASSLDSGNSYNEQFF. The CDR3 DNA reads as TGTGCCAGCAGCCTCGACTCGGGGAATTCCTACAATGAGCAGTTCTTC. Using reference TRBV11-3 and TRBJ2-1 for the parts outside the CDR3, the full variable domain is EAGVVQSPRYKIIEKKQPVAFWCNPISGHNTLYWYLQNLGQGPELLIRYENEEAVDDSQLPKDRFSAERLKGVDSTLKIQPAELGDSAVYLCASSLDSGNSYNEQFFGPGTRLTVL.

This clone has only a few counts. The J gene is TRBJ1-6, the V gene TRBV9; 11 bases are a match to TRBD1. Germline V gene lookup returns CDR1 SGDLS and CDR2 YYNGEE. The V and J ends lost 0 bases and 6 bases, in that order; junction bases with no gene match: 8. The CDR3 length is 18 residues. The DNA for the CDR3 is TGTGCCAGCAGCGTAGGGTCCGGGACAGGGGGTGGTAATTCACCCCTCCACTTT. This gives the protein CASSVGSGTGGGNSPLHF.

CDR3 in DNA: TGTGCCAGCAGTTTTGGAGTCTATGGCTACACCTTC. Translation: CASSFGVYGYTF. The chain links TRBV6-8 to TRBJ1-2, with D unclear. V lost 4 bases and J lost 4, with 7 bases in between. CDR3 length: 12 residues. Germline V gives CDR1 MNHGY, CDR2 SAAAGT.

The CDR3: CASSPLEGYTEAFF. CDR3 DNA: TGTGCCAGCTCACCCTTAGAGGGATACACTGAAGCTTTCTTT. The gene calls are TRBV18 and TRBJ1-1; D call uncertain. Per the germline V gene, CDR1 is KGHSH and CDR2 is LQKENI. V was pared by 3 bases and J by 3 bases, with 11 bases between. The CDR3 length is 14 residues.

This clone is medium-sized within its sample. J is TRBJ1-2 and V is TRBV6-8; D is unresolved. CDR1 is MNHGY and CDR2 is SAAAGT in the germline V gene. V was cut by 4 bases and J by 3 bases, with 9 bases left in between. This CDR3 is built from 13 residues. The CDR3 here is CASSLRSDYGYTF. The DNA for the CDR3 is TGTGCCAGCAGTTTAAGGTCGGACTATGGCTACACCTTC.

The CDR3 loop reads CASTLGLAVTDTQYF. CDR3 coding DNA: TGTGCCAGCACCTTGGGACTAGCGGTTACAGATACGCAGTATTTT. V and J are TRBV28 and TRBJ2-3, with TRBD2 matching over 11 bases. CDR1 MDHEN and CDR2 SYDVKM come from the germline V gene. The CDR3 length is 15 residues. J gave up 3 bases and V 7 bases, and 6 bases lay outside the gene matches.

This chain links TRBV15 with TRBJ2-7, with a possible D match to TRBD2 (5 bases). CDR3 length: 14 residues. V gave up 8 bases and J gave up 0 bases, with 14 bases separating them. Germline values: CDR1 LNHNV, CDR2 YYDKDF (reference sequence). CDR3 in amino acids: CATSEAVNSYEQYF. The CDR3 DNA is TGTGCCACCTCCGAAGCGGTGAACTCCTACGAGCAGTACTTC. Drawing the rest from reference TRBV15 and TRBJ2-7, the complete variable domain is DAMVIQNPRYQVTQFGKPVTLSCSQTLNHNVMYWYQQKSSQAPKLLFHYYDKDFNNEADTPDNFQSRRPNTSFCFLDIRSPGLGDTAMYLCATSEAVNSYEQYFGPGTRLTVT.

The chain recombines TRBV28 with TRBJ1-4; possible D gene TRBD1, 5 bases. Germline CDR1 is MDHEN and CDR2 is SYDVKM. Trimming shortened V by 6 bases and J by 0 bases, and 11 bases separated the two germline ends. CDR3 size: 15 residues. The DNA for the CDR3 is TGTGCCAGCAGGCGCCAGACAGCAACTAATGAAAAACTGTTTTTT. It yields the protein CASRRQTATNEKLFF.

This clone was recorded only once. The chain employs TRBV28 and TRBJ2-6; TRBD1 matches at 9 bases. Germline CDR1 and CDR2: MDHEN and SYDVKM. CDR3 length equals 22 residues. Trimming removed 2 bases from V and 0 bases from J; junction bases left unmatched: 17. The CDR3 DNA sequence: TGTGCCAGCAGTTTAATGTGGGGGAGAGGGACAGGGTTTGCCTCTGGGGCCAACGTCCTGACTTTC. It translates to CASSLMWGRGTGFASGANVLTF.

The chain links TRBV11-3 to TRBJ2-1; 12 nucleotides agree with TRBD2. This CDR3 comprises 17 residues. Looked up from germline, CDR1 is SGHNT and CDR2 is YENEEA. V lost 5 bases, J lost 9 bases, and 14 bases stayed unmatched. CDR3 in amino acids: CASSPDILAGGRSEQFF. The CDR3 nucleotides are TGTGCCAGCAGCCCCGATATACTAGCGGGAGGTCGTAGTGAGCAGTTCTTC.

By proportion, this clone is medium-sized (0.01 to 0.1%). V usage is TRBV9 and J usage is TRBJ1-1; a weak D match, TRBD1 (5 bases). The V gene lost 4 bases and the J gene lost 9 bases, with 13 bases spanning the gap. There are 12 residues in the CDR3. The V gene's germline CDR1 is SGDLS and CDR2 YYNGEE. DNA of the CDR3: TGTGCCAGCAGCCGAGAAGGGGATCAAGCTTTCTTT. Protein: CASSREGDQAFF.

This clone was counted a few times. V gene TRBV5-1 combines with J gene TRBJ2-3, with D uncertain. The CDR3 is 15 residues long. Germline lookup yields CDR1 SGHRS and CDR2 YFSETQ. Trimming left V 4 bases short and J 2 bases short, with 14 bases between. CDR3 sequence reads: CASSQKPRDTDTQYF. For the CDR3, the DNA is TGCGCCAGCAGCCAAAAACCCAGAGACACAGATACGCAGTATTTT. Full variable domain (missing parts from reference TRBV5-1 and TRBJ2-3): KAGVTQTPRYLIKTRGQQVTLSCSPISGHRSVSWYQQTPGQGLQFLFEYFSETQRNKGNFPGRFSGRQFSNSRSEMNVSTLELGDSALYLCASSQKPRDTDTQYFGPGTRLTVL.

V usage is TRBV18 and J usage is TRBJ2-5; D is unresolved. This CDR3 contains 12 residues. Per the germline V gene, CDR1 is KGHSH and CDR2 is LQKENI. Trimming removed 3 bases at V and 3 bases at J, with 5 bases between. The CDR3 protein is CASSPTEETQYF. Here the CDR3 DNA reads TGTGCCAGCTCACCCACCGAAGAGACCCAGTACTTC.

This clone was detected only a few times. This sequence joins TRBV9 and TRBJ2-7; no clear D. Trimming left V 3 bases short and J 3 bases short, with 10 bases between. The CDR3 contains 13 residues. CDR1 SGDLS and CDR2 YYNGEE come from the germline V gene. CDR3 sequence: CASSEGLDYEQYF. The CDR3 region has the DNA TGTGCCAGCAGCGAAGGGCTCGACTACGAGCAGTACTTC.

The chain uses TRBV12-2 and TRBJ1-1. TRBV12-2 is marked as a pseudogene. The CDR3 runs to 17 residues. CDR3 nucleotides: TGTGCCATTACCCTGAGGGAGGGACACCCCGCTGGATTTCTCGCTTTCTTT. Its protein is CAITLREGHPAGFLAFF.

The chain links TRBV11-3 to TRBJ2-5; 8 nucleotides match TRBD2. This CDR3 is built from 14 residues. V shed 3 bases, J shed 4 bases, and the junction held 4 bases outside the gene matches. Germline V gene data show CDR1 as SGHNT and CDR2 as YENEEA. CDR3 nucleotides: TGTGCCAGCAGCTTCACCGGGACTAGAGAGACCCAGTACTTC. Translation gives CASSFTGTRETQYF.

By share, this clone counts as medium-sized. CDR3 coding DNA: TGTGCCAGCAGCGGGACAGTAAACTCTGGGGCCAACGTCCTGACTTTC. Its protein is CASSGTVNSGANVLTF. The chain links TRBV11-3 to TRBJ2-6, with 7 bases aligning to TRBD1. J lost 0 bases, V lost 5 bases, and 4 bases had no gene match. This CDR3 contains 16 residues. Germline loops: CDR1 SGHNT, CDR2 YENEEA.